The source of this T cell receptor beta chain is a study of cytomegalovirus exposure and HLA in healthy donors. V was shortened by 3 bases and J by 5 bases, with 10 bases between the two germline ends. The CDR3 contains 13 residues. Germline values: CDR1 LNHNV, CDR2 YYDKDF (reference sequence). Researchers ran the PCR with 60 Vbeta and 13 Jbeta primers. TCRdb's copy holds only in-frame clones and misses some; the assay was immunoSEQ multiplex PCR. The sample yields about 160,000 clones, about four fifths seen once. On this clone itself: Its antigen is still unknown.

Donors in the study were healthy people who gave bone marrow. Donors were nominally healthy when sampled, though unrecorded immune exposures were likely. Points from the study as a whole: The study designated 150 to 200 TCR beta chains cytomegalovirus-associated. TCR beta V- and J-gene trimming was later associated with a missense DCLRE1C variant.

Sample: PBMCs. This chain joins TRBV15 and TRBJ1-1; D not certain. The receptor was isolated from a male donor in good health and CMV-seropositive. Here the CDR3 reads CATSRRVDTEAFF. CDR3 DNA sequence: TGTGCCACCAGCAGGCGGGTGGATACTGAAGCTTTCTTT.